These T cell receptor beta chains were read from a single sample in a study of blood T cell repertoires in COVID-19. Using immunoSEQ multiplex PCR, the repertoire was profiled, and TCRdb retains in-frame clones only, with some absent. Of approximately 170,000 clones in the sample, around 85% were seen once. Sequenced material: peripheral blood. The source is a man aged 80 or over with COVID-19, enrolled during active disease. Both conserved end residues are part of each CDR3. Fields, in order: V gene, D gene, J gene, CDR3 protein, CDR3 DNA. The D gene is left open where the match is weak.

>TRBV10-1|TRBD1|TRBJ1-1
CASSNGQGNTEAFF
TGCGCCAGCAGTAACGGACAGGGAAACACTGAAGCTTTCTTT
>TRBV30|TRBD1|TRBJ1-2
CALKPGQGILGYTF
TGTGCCTTAAAACCGGGACAGGGTATTCTCGGCTACACCTTC
>TRBV9|.|TRBJ2-2
CASSVGGAGIPGGTGELFF
TGTGCCAGCAGCGTGGGTGGGGCGGGGATTCCCGGGGGCACCGGGGAGCTGTTTTTT
>TRBV11-3|.|TRBJ2-5
CASSLGGTTQETQYF
TGTGCCAGCAGCTTGGGCGGGACCACCCAAGAGACCCAGTACTTC
>TRBV10-3|TRBD1|TRBJ1-2
CAISAALTGGNGYTF
TGTGCCATCAGCGCCGCTCTGACAGGGGGAAATGGCTACACCTTC
>TRBV23-1|.|TRBJ1-5
CASSQSWGGHSNQPQHF
TGCGCCAGCAGTCAATCGTGGGGCGGCCATAGCAATCAGCCCCAGCATTTT
>TRBV27|TRBD1|TRBJ1-2
CASSYKEGAWGYTF
TGTGCCAGCAGTTACAAGGAGGGGGCTTGGGGCTACACCTTC
>TRBV6-5|.|TRBJ2-7
CASSYSRARGEQYF
TGTGCCAGCAGTTACTCAAGGGCCCGGGGCGAGCAGTACTTC
>TRBV27|TRBD1|TRBJ1-2
CASSFSGQGAGGYTF
TGTGCCAGCAGTTTTTCGGGACAGGGGGCGGGCGGCTACACCTTC
>TRBV5-1|.|TRBJ1-6
CASSLQQGSRSPLHF
TGCGCCAGCAGCTTGCAACAGGGATCGAGGTCACCCCTCCACTTT
>TRBV10-3|.|TRBJ1-1
CAISAPGAGEAFF
TGTGCCATCAGTGCTCCAGGGGCCGGTGAAGCTTTCTTT